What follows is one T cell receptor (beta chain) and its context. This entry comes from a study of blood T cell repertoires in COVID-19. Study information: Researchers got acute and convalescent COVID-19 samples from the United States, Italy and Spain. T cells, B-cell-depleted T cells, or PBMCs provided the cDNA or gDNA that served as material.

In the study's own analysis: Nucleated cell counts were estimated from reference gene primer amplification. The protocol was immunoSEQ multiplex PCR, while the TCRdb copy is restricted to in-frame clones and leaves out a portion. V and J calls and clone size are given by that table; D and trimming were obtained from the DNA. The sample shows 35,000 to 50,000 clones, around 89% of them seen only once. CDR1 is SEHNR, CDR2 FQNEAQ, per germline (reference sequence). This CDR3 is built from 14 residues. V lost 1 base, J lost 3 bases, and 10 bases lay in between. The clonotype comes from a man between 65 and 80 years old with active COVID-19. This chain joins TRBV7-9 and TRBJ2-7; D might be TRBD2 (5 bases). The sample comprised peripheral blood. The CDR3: CASSLGAEGYEQYF. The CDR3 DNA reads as TGTGCCAGCAGCTTAGGCGCCGAGGGCTACGAGCAGTACTTC.